The clone carrying this T cell receptor beta chain was seen just once. The target antigen is unknown. V shed 1 base and J shed 6 bases, with 19 bases lying between them. This CDR3 region has 16 residues. The germline V gene encodes CDR1 SGHTS and CDR2 YDEGEE. The data were taken from a study of cytomegalovirus exposure and HLA in healthy donors. Looking at the study overall: In a later analysis, the roughly 120 validation repertoires were reported to have used the same platform as the roughly 600 first-cohort repertoires. Study-wide results and limits: Cytomegalovirus association was assigned to approximately 180 TCR beta chains. Three CMV-associated chains were confirmed in vitro to be specific for CMV antigens.

The table came from immunoSEQ multiplex PCR; TCRdb's copy has only in-frame clones and leaves some out. Counted here are hundreds of thousands of clones, about 90% occurring once; the ten biggest clones make up around 3.1%. The specimen sequenced was PBMCs. The V and J genes are TRBV5-8 and TRBJ1-1; D remains unclear. This clonotype was sampled from a woman aged 25-40 years in good health and CMV-seronegative. The CDR3 DNA reads as TGTGCCAGCAGCTTGCTGAAGTACCCGGCCACGTCTGAAGCTTTCTTT. Its translation is CASSLLKYPATSEAFF.